This T cell receptor (beta chain) was observed in a study of cytomegalovirus exposure and HLA in healthy donors. For the study at large: Of all 380 or so donors who were genotyped, roughly 85% belonged to the Caucasian-associated ancestry cluster.

Study-wide results and limits: Earlier results showed most TCR beta V segments being productive about 87% or about 30% of the time.

As regards this clone: The antigen remains unidentified.

Nominal health characterized the donors when sampled, though unrecorded immune exposures were likely. The CDR3 totals 14 residues. Per the germline V gene, CDR1 is KGHSH and CDR2 is LQKENI. With 5 bases removed from V and 4 bases from J, the gap between germline ends came to 14 bases. The PCR ran on 60 Vbeta and 13 Jbeta primers. Sequencing used immunoSEQ multiplex PCR; TCRdb keeps in-frame clones, though not all of them. The sample shows about 140,000 clones, over 80% of them seen only once. The V call is TRBV18, the J call TRBJ1-1; possibly TRBD1 for D (5 bases). The source is a female donor in good health and CMV-seronegative. Sequences were obtained from PBMCs. CDR3 bases: TGTGCCAGCTCATCCAGGGCCGGGGGCACTGAAGCTTTCTTT. The encoded protein is CASSSRAGGTEAFF.